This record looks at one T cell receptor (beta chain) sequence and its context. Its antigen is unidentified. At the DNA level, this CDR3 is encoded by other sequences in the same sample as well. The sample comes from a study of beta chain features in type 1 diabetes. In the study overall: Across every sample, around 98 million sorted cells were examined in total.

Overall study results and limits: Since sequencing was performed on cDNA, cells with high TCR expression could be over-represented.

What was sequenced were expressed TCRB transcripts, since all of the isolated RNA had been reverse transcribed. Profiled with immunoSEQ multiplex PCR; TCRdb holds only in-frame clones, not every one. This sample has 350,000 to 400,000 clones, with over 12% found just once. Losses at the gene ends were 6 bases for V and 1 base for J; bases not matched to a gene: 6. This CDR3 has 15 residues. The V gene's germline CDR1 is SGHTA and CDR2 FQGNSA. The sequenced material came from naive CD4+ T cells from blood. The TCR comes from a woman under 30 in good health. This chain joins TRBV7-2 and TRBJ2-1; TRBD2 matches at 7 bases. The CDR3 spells CASSSLAASYNEQFF. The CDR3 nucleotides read TGTGCCAGCAGTTCCCTAGCGGCTTCCTACAATGAGCAGTTCTTC.